Listed here are 25 T cell receptor beta chains from one sample, sequenced in a study of T cells in Graves' hyperthyroidism and ophthalmopathy. Amplification of TCR beta CDR3 regions was performed using RNA transcripts as template. The HTBI set primed first-round TCR CDR3 RT-PCR. Each CDR3 protein gets one entry after TCRdb re-called the multiplex PCR reads with MiXCR. The table records about 400,000 distinct CDR3 sequences, 13% to 15% of them present only once. Sequences were obtained from blood. These receptors were taken from a woman in her sixties or seventies with Graves' ophthalmopathy.

This clonotype was found many times. The chain carries TRBV7-2 and TRBJ1-2, with a possible D match to TRBD1 (5 bases). CDR1 and CDR2 from the germline V gene are SGHTA and FQGNSA. This CDR3 has 15 amino acids. V lost 0 bases to trimming and J lost 4 bases, with 12 bases between them. This CDR3 reads CASSLARQGPYGYTF. The DNA of the CDR3 is TGTGCCAGCAGCTTAGCGCGTCAGGGTCCCTATGGCTACACCTTC.

This clonotype has ten or more counts. V usage is TRBV12-3 or TRBV12-4 and J usage is TRBJ2-7; D tentatively fits TRBD1 or TRBD2 (7 bases each). Trimming took 6 bases from V and 5 from J, leaving 23 bases between them. CDR3 size: 16 residues. This chain's CDR3 is CASSPARGGAADEQYF. CDR3 bases: TGTGCCAGCAGCCCAGCCAGGGGGGGGGCGGCCGACGAGCAGTACTTC.

The chain employs TRBV28 and TRBJ2-2; D possibly corresponds to TRBD2 (7 bases). Trimming removed 7 bases from V and 7 bases from J, with 19 bases in between. The CDR3 spans 15 residues. Germline V CDR1 and CDR2: MDHEN, SYDVKM. The CDR3: CASISGGRKYGELFF. CDR3 in DNA: TGTGCCAGCATATCCGGGGGGCGGAAGTACGGGGAGCTGTTTTTT.

This clonotype has ten or more counts. The V gene is TRBV20-1, the J gene TRBJ1-1; 8 nucleotides match TRBD1. J lost 5 bases, V lost 7 bases, and 12 bases had no gene match. Germline CDR1 and CDR2: DFQATT and SNEGSKA (reference sequence). This CDR3 has 14 amino acids. The CDR3 region is CSVRPDRGGTEAFF. The CDR3 DNA is TGCAGTGTTAGGCCCGACAGGGGTGGAACTGAAGCTTTCTTT.

The chain is built from TRBV29-1 and TRBJ2-3; TRBD2 might be the D (6 bases). The V gene's germline CDR1 is SQVTM and CDR2 ANQGSEA. Between the trimmed V and J ends, which lost 6 bases and 4 bases, there was a span of 17 bases. This CDR3 contains 14 residues. Here the CDR3 DNA reads TGCAGCGTGGTGGGGCGGGAAGGCGCAGATACGCAGTATTTT. Its translation: CSVVGREGADTQYF.

In this sample, this clonotype turned up a few times. The V gene is TRBV5-1, the J gene TRBJ2-3; no clear D. The CDR3 extends over 12 amino acids. V lost 4 bases and J 4 bases, leaving 7 bases between the germline ends. Germline CDR1 SGHRS, CDR2 YFSETQ. CDR3 sequence (DNA): TGCGCCAGCAGCATCCTGGCAGATACGCAGTATTTT. Translating gives CASSILADTQYF.

This clonotype was detected many times. The chain uses TRBV2 and TRBJ2-2; D gene unclear. This CDR3 is built from 14 residues. Trimming shortened V by 3 bases and J by 1 base, and 6 bases separated the two germline ends. CDR1 and CDR2 (germline): SNHLY, FYNNEI. The CDR3 protein is CASSEVQNTGELFF. The CDR3 nucleotides are TGTGCCAGCAGTGAGGTCCAGAACACCGGGGAGCTGTTTTTT. The variable domain in full, completed from reference TRBV2 and TRBJ2-2, reads EPEVTQTPSHQVTQMGQEVILRCVPISNHLYFYWYRQILGQKVEFLVSFYNNEISEKSEIFDDQFSVERPDGSNFTLKIRSTKLEDSAMYFCASSEVQNTGELFFGEGSRLTVL.

This chain links TRBV5-1 with TRBJ2-2; D tentatively fits TRBD1 or TRBD2 (5 bases each). Germline-derived CDR1 and CDR2 are SGHRS and YFSETQ. This CDR3 region has 15 residues. Between the trimmed V and J ends, which lost 1 base and 5 bases, there was a span of 12 bases. The CDR3 spells CASSLSRGDTGELFF. The CDR3, as DNA: TGCGCCAGCAGCTTGAGTAGGGGAGATACCGGGGAGCTGTTTTTT.

The sample holds many counts of this clonotype. V gene TRBV11-2 combines with J gene TRBJ1-4; 7 positions agree with TRBD1. After removal of 5 bases from V and 8 bases from J, the junction contained 8 bases not matched to a gene. CDR1 is SGHAT and CDR2 is FQNNGV in the germline V gene. The CDR3 covers 14 residues. CDR3: CASSQTGVGEKLFF. The CDR3 DNA follows: TGTGCCAGCAGCCAAACAGGGGTGGGGGAAAAACTGTTTTTT.

This clonotype was counted once. This rearrangement joins TRBV19 to TRBJ2-1, with TRBD1 matching 7 bases. Germline V gives CDR1 LNHDA, CDR2 SQIVND (reference sequence). CDR3 length: 16 residues. Trimming took 1 base from V and 2 from J; bases not matched to a gene: 5. CDR3 sequence: CASSIGGRGTYNEQFF. DNA of the CDR3: TGTGCCAGTAGTATAGGCGGCAGGGGGACCTACAATGAGCAGTTCTTC.

V is TRBV15 and J is TRBJ2-6; D may be TRBD1 or TRBD2 (6 bases each). Germline assignment: CDR1 LNHNV and CDR2 YYDKDF (reference sequence). This CDR3 has 16 amino acids. Trimming left V 10 bases short and J 3 bases short, with 19 bases between. CDR3 in DNA: TGTGCCATAACAAAGGGGGGTCAGGGTGGGGCCAACGTCCTGACTTTC. Protein sequence: CAITKGGQGGANVLTF.

Comment on this clonotype: This may come from a read error, since a much larger clone is one base off. The genes are TRBV20-1 and TRBJ2-3, with a possible D match to TRBD1 (5 bases). The CDR3 length is 16 residues. Germline values: CDR1 DFQATT, CDR2 SNEGSKA (reference sequence). The CDR3 DNA reads as TGCAGCGTTGAGACCCCTAACAAGGGGCTCACAGATACGCAGTATTTT. This sequence encodes CSVETPNKGLTDTQYF.

This clonotype was recorded a few times. The J gene is TRBJ2-1, the V gene TRBV29-1, with 9 bases aligning to TRBD2. The CDR3 is 14 amino acids. CDR1 and CDR2 from the germline V gene are SQVTM and ANQGSEA. Germline trimming cut 7 bases from V and 6 bases from J; bases unmatched to any gene: 10. The CDR3 loop is CSGETSGFLNEQFF. CDR3 nucleotides: TGCAGCGGGGAGACTAGCGGATTTCTCAATGAGCAGTTCTTC.

This clonotype was detected many times. In DNA form, the CDR3 reads TGTGCCAGCAGCGTAGGGCTAGCGGGGATCCAAGAGACCCAGTACTTC. Translation gives CASSVGLAGIQETQYF. The V gene is TRBV9, the J gene TRBJ2-5, with 9 bases fitting TRBD2. Germline CDR1 and CDR2: SGDLS and YYNGEE. The V and J ends lost 0 bases and 1 base, in that order; junction bases with no gene match: 4. This CDR3 spans 16 amino acids.

This clonotype was observed at least ten times. The J gene is TRBJ2-1, the V gene TRBV29-1, with D perhaps TRBD2 (5 bases). Trimming pared 4 bases from V and 3 bases from J, leaving 10 bases between. Germline V gene lookup returns CDR1 SQVTM and CDR2 ANQGSEA. CDR3 length: 13 amino acids. The DNA for the CDR3 is TGCAGCGTTGCAAGCGGAAACTACAATGAGCAGTTCTTC. Amino acids: CSVASGNYNEQFF.

The sample holds many counts of this clonotype. The chain is built from TRBV2 and TRBJ1-3; D is unresolved. There are 15 residues in the CDR3. Between the trimmed V and J ends, which lost 6 bases and 0 bases, there was a span of 12 bases. Germline-derived CDR1 and CDR2 are SNHLY and FYNNEI. The CDR3 DNA sequence: TGTGCCAGCAGGGAATTCAGTAGCTCTGGAAACACCATATATTTT. Translating gives CASREFSSSGNTIYF.

This clonotype was seen just once. This rearrangement joins TRBV28 to TRBJ1-5, with D tentatively TRBD1 (6 bases). The germline CDR1 and CDR2 sequences are MDHEN and SYDVKM. The V and J ends lost 7 bases and 3 bases respectively, with 10 bases between them. This CDR3 has 13 residues. The CDR3 DNA follows: TGTGCCAGCATAGGGGGGGACAATCAGCCCCAGCATTTT. It translates to CASIGGDNQPQHF.

This clonotype was detected many times. The rearrangement joins TRBV3-1 to TRBJ2-3, with D unresolved. Between the trimmed V and J ends, which lost 1 base and 2 bases, there was a span of 10 bases. Germline CDR1 and CDR2: LGHDT and YNNKEL (reference sequence). The CDR3 has 15 residues. The CDR3 reads CASSQASINTDTQYF. CDR3 nucleotides: TGTGCCAGCAGCCAAGCGTCGATTAACACAGATACGCAGTATTTT.

This clonotype was detected only a few times. V is TRBV6-1 and J is TRBJ2-4; TRBD2 matches at 10 bases. This CDR3 region has 16 residues. V lost 3 bases to trimming and J lost 8 bases; unmatched junction nucleotides: 10. Germline V gives CDR1 MNHNS, CDR2 SASEGT. The CDR3 spells CASSESGRAGWDIQYF. The DNA of the CDR3 is TGTGCCAGCAGTGAGAGCGGGAGGGCCGGTTGGGACATTCAGTACTTC.

This clonotype came up a few times. A read error may explain this, as a much larger clone is one base away. The rearrangement links TRBV7-9 to TRBJ2-3; possibly TRBD1 or TRBD2 for D (5 bases each). The CDR3 covers 14 residues. V lost 2 bases and J lost 0, with 6 bases in between. Germline CDR1 and CDR2: SEHNR and FQNEAQ (reference sequence). This chain's CDR3 is CASSLWDSTDTQYF. DNA for the CDR3: TGTGCCAGCAGCTTATGGGACAGCACAGATACGCAGTATTTT. Full variable domain (outside the CDR3, taken from reference TRBV7-9 and TRBJ2-3): DTGVSQNPRHKITKRGQNVTFRCDPISEHNRLYWYRQTLGQGPEFLTYFQNEAQLEKSRLLSDRFSAERPKGSFSTLEIQRTEQGDSAMYLCASSLWDSTDTQYFGPGTRLTVL.

This clonotype has ten or more counts. The chain carries TRBV27 and TRBJ1-2; 9 bases are a match to TRBD1. V shed 3 bases and J 7 bases; nucleotides not matched to a gene: 6. Germline loops: CDR1 MNHEY, CDR2 SMNVEV (reference sequence). The CDR3 totals 14 residues. In nucleotides, the CDR3 is TGTGCCAGCAGTTTTAGGGACAGGGAAATTGGCTACACCTTC. Residues: CASSFRDREIGYTF.

Many counts were recorded for this clonotype. This sequence joins TRBV20-1 and TRBJ2-7; 11 bases line up with TRBD2. V dropped 3 bases and J dropped 7; count of bases not matched to a gene: 11. Germline V CDR1 and CDR2: DFQATT, SNEGSKA (reference sequence). The CDR3 covers 15 residues. CDR3 region: CSARPPLAGAGEQYF. The CDR3 DNA is TGCAGTGCTAGGCCCCCACTAGCGGGAGCTGGGGAGCAGTACTTC.

Only a few counts were recorded for this clonotype. The rearrangement joins TRBV6-1 to TRBJ2-7, with TRBD2 as a possible D gene (5 bases). Germline V gives CDR1 MNHNS, CDR2 SASEGT. Trimming cost V 6 bases and J 2 bases, with 23 bases left between them. CDR3 length: 17 amino acids. The CDR3 sequence is CASSLDPSGEPTYEQYF. The CDR3 DNA follows: TGTGCCAGCAGCCTAGACCCCTCCGGGGAACCCACCTACGAGCAGTACTTC.

The genes are TRBV5-6 and TRBJ2-7; TRBD2 matches 8 bases. This CDR3 is built from 14 residues. Looked up from germline, CDR1 is SGHDT and CDR2 is YYEEEE. J was trimmed by 7 bases and V by 1 base; bases with no gene match: 7. The CDR3 DNA follows: TGTGCCAGCAGCTTGACAGCGGGAGTGGGTGAGCAGTACTTC. It yields the protein CASSLTAGVGEQYF.

This rearrangement joins TRBV25-1 to TRBJ2-7; D may be TRBD1 (5 bases). Germline V gives CDR1 MGHDK, CDR2 SYGVNS. The CDR3 has 11 amino acids. Trimming pared 9 bases from V and 3 bases from J, leaving 9 bases between. The CDR3 here is CASQRGYEQYF. The DNA of the CDR3 is TGTGCCAGTCAAAGGGGCTACGAGCAGTACTTC.